This TCR beta chain was identified during a study of T-cell reconstitution after alpha-beta-depleted transplantation in children. Unique molecular identifiers were incorporated when the TCRbeta library was constructed. MiXCR, run by TCRdb on the PCR reads, gives a single entry per CDR3 protein. This sample carries 400,000 to 550,000 distinct CDR3 sequences, over 9.5% of them seen once, and the ten largest clones take 2% to 2.5%. Points from the study as a whole: Several hundred expanded graft clones reportedly supplied alpha-beta T cells about two months after transplant. For some patients, TCRbeta diversity was high at day 60 because of recipient T cells and thymic progenitors that survived. One year after transplant, T-cell counts and diversity came mostly from newly produced T cells.

This clonotype was detected many times. Its target is not known. V lost 0 bases, J lost 3 bases, and 3 bases stayed unmatched. The CDR3 contains 15 residues. CDR1 is LNHNV and CDR2 is YYDKDF in the germline V gene (reference sequence). This receptor was taken from a child aged 2-15 years with inherited bone marrow failure, due to receive a stem cell transplant. The chain links TRBV15 to TRBJ2-5, with 8 bases aligning to TRBD1. Specimen: PBMCs, collected before TCRalphabeta/CD19-depleted stem cell transplant. In DNA, the CDR3 is TGTGCCACCAGCAGAGATCCGGACAGGGAAGAGACCCAGTACTTC. It specifies CATSRDPDREETQYF. Full variable domain (missing parts from reference TRBV15 and TRBJ2-5): DAMVIQNPRYQVTQFGKPVTLSCSQTLNHNVMYWYQQKSSQAPKLLFHYYDKDFNNEADTPDNFQSRRPNTSFCFLDIRSPGLGDTAMYLCATSRDPDREETQYFGPGTRLLVL.